The 27 T cell receptor beta chains presented below share a single source sample, sequenced in a study of blood T cell repertoires in COVID-19. Profiled with immunoSEQ multiplex PCR; TCRdb holds only in-frame clones, not every one. Of fewer than 400,000 clones in the sample, around 90% were seen once. The sequenced sample consisted of PBMCs or T cells enriched from blood (not recorded which). These receptors all stem from a woman in her twenties or thirties who had recovered from COVID-19.

This clone was seen more than once but under ten times. This chain connects TRBV18 to TRBJ2-1; D gene uncertain. Germline V gives CDR1 KGHSH, CDR2 LQKENI. V was trimmed by 2 bases and J by 0 bases, leaving 11 bases between them. The CDR3 contains 16 residues. CDR3 loop: CASSPIRLSSYNEQFF. The CDR3 DNA sequence: TGTGCCAGCTCACCAATTCGTCTGAGCTCCTACAATGAGCAGTTCTTC.

The CDR3, as DNA: TGTGCCAGCAGTTTGGGCTGGTCACCCCTCCACTTT. This translates into CASSLGWSPLHF. The V call is TRBV28, the J call TRBJ1-6; no firm D call. CDR1 MDHEN and CDR2 SYDVKM come from the germline V gene. With 3 bases removed from V and 10 bases from J, the gap between germline ends came to 7 bases. This CDR3 contains 12 residues.

This clone occurred once. The gene calls are TRBV28 and TRBJ2-5; TRBD1 is a possible D gene (5 bases). There are 12 residues in the CDR3. Germline CDR1 MDHEN, CDR2 SYDVKM. The ends were cut back, 5 bases at V and 5 bases at J, with 9 bases in the middle. The CDR3: CASSTGPETQYF. Written as DNA, the CDR3 is TGTGCCAGCAGTACAGGTCCCGAGACCCAGTACTTC.

The chain combines TRBV28 with TRBJ1-1; unclear D gene. Trimming took off 3 bases at V and 0 bases at J, with 8 bases between the two ends. CDR3 length: 14 residues. Germline lookup yields CDR1 MDHEN and CDR2 SYDVKM. CDR3 sequence reads: CASSFTRMNTEAFF. As DNA, the CDR3 is TGTGCCAGCAGTTTCACGCGTATGAACACTGAAGCTTTCTTT.

The chain has TRBV3-1 (or the pseudogene TRBV3-2) and TRBJ1-5; no definite D call. CDR3 length equals 17 residues. CDR1 and CDR2 (germline): LGHDT, YNNKEL (reference sequence). V was clipped by 5 bases and J by 4 bases, with 21 bases between them. The CDR3 is CASSSGGNSFYNQPQHF. DNA for the CDR3: TGTGCCAGCAGCTCAGGAGGGAACAGTTTTTATAATCAGCCCCAGCATTTT.

This chain uses TRBV10-3 with TRBJ2-2; tentatively, D is TRBD1 (6 bases). This CDR3 has 15 amino acids. Per the germline V gene, CDR1 is ENHRY and CDR2 is SYGVKD. V lost 4 bases and J 9 bases, leaving 18 bases between the germline ends. Here the CDR3 reads CAISAGTTKGRELFF. The CDR3 DNA sequence: TGTGCCATCAGTGCCGGGACAACCAAGGGCCGGGAGCTGTTTTTT.

The chain recombines TRBV27 with TRBJ2-2; possibly TRBD2 for D (6 bases). CDR1 and CDR2 from the germline V gene are MNHEY and SMNVEV (reference sequence). This CDR3 comprises 13 residues. The V and J ends lost 5 bases and 7 bases respectively, with 11 bases between them. This CDR3 reads CASSTHGGGELFF. The DNA of the CDR3 is TGTGCCAGCAGTACCCACGGGGGCGGGGAGCTGTTTTTT.

This chain connects TRBV5-4 to TRBJ2-5; perhaps TRBD2 as D (6 bases). This CDR3 comprises 14 residues. Germline CDR1 is SGHNT and CDR2 is YYREEE (reference sequence). The ends were cut back, 1 base at V and 1 base at J, with 8 bases in the middle. CDR3 sequence: CASSLSGGQETQYF. CDR3 sequence (DNA): TGTGCCAGCAGCTTGTCCGGGGGCCAAGAGACCCAGTACTTC.

The chain carries TRBV7-9 and TRBJ1-4; D call uncertain. Germline V gives CDR1 SEHNR, CDR2 FQNEAQ (reference sequence). This CDR3 spans 15 amino acids. The ends were cut back, 5 bases at V and 4 bases at J, with 14 bases in the middle. CDR3 amino acids: CASSPSLSYNEKLFF. CDR3 coding DNA: TGTGCCAGCAGCCCTTCCTTGTCTTATAATGAAAAACTGTTTTTT.

J is TRBJ2-7 and V is TRBV7-8, with 9 bases that match TRBD2. Germline assignment: CDR1 SGHVS and CDR2 FQNEAQ. The CDR3 consists of 16 residues. The trim removed 5 bases at V and 6 bases at J, leaving 14 bases unmatched. CDR3 sequence: CASSLQGAGGIPEQYF. CDR3 bases: TGTGCCAGCAGCCTCCAGGGTGCGGGAGGGATCCCCGAGCAGTACTTC.

DNA for the CDR3: TGTGCCAGCAGCTTACTAGCGGGCACAGATACGCAGTATTTT. Protein: CASSLLAGTDTQYF. The chain is built from TRBV7-2 and TRBJ2-3; TRBD2 aligns across 7 bases. The J segment lost 1 base and the V segment lost 2 bases, leaving 0 bases of the junction unmatched. The CDR3 has 14 amino acids. Germline V gene lookup returns CDR1 SGHTA and CDR2 FQGNSA.

This clone is a singleton in its sample. The V call is TRBV28, the J call TRBJ2-7; TRBD2 might be the D (6 bases). This CDR3 region has 17 residues. V was clipped by 6 bases and J by 2 bases, with 23 bases between them. Germline V lookup: CDR1 MDHEN, CDR2 SYDVKM. The CDR3 loop is CASSLLYRRGLPYEQYF. DNA of the CDR3: TGTGCCAGCAGCCTACTGTATAGGCGGGGCCTGCCCTACGAGCAGTACTTC.

This clone was counted a single time. The genes are TRBV11-3 and TRBJ2-5; no clear D. Per the germline V gene, CDR1 is SGHNT and CDR2 is YENEEA. Trimming removed 5 bases at V and 2 bases at J, with 15 bases between. The CDR3 has 15 residues. CDR3 loop: CASSQKLRSQETQYF. CDR3 nucleotides: TGTGCCAGCAGCCAGAAACTGCGGTCACAAGAGACCCAGTACTTC.

This clone was seen once. The rearrangement links TRBV5-6 to TRBJ1-2, with 8 positions matching TRBD1. The CDR3 loop spans 13 amino acids. Germline-derived CDR1 and CDR2 are SGHDT and YYEEEE. V lost 0 bases to trimming and J lost 7 bases; unmatched junction nucleotides: 2. CDR3 DNA sequence: TGTGCCAGCAGCTTGGCAGGGGGCTCTGGCTACACCTTC. Amino acid sequence: CASSLAGGSGYTF.

This chain connects TRBV7-9 to TRBJ1-3; no reliable D call. The V gene lost 2 bases and the J gene lost 4 bases, with 12 bases spanning the gap. Germline V lookup: CDR1 SEHNR, CDR2 FQNEAQ (reference sequence). The CDR3 length is 15 residues. The CDR3: CASSLTTLGGNTIYF. CDR3 nucleotide sequence: TGTGCCAGCAGCTTAACAACCCTCGGGGGAAACACCATATATTTT.

This clone was seen only a few times. This rearrangement joins TRBV4-2 to TRBJ2-7; 8 bases match TRBD1. Germline V gene data show CDR1 as LGHNA and CDR2 as YNFKEQ. After removal of 4 bases from V and 3 bases from J, the junction contained 8 bases not matched to a gene. The CDR3 spans 15 residues. The CDR3 protein is CASSLGTGLYYEQYF. The CDR3 nucleotides are TGTGCCAGCAGCCTGGGGACAGGCCTTTACTACGAGCAGTACTTC.

J is TRBJ1-1 and V is TRBV6-4, with TRBD1 matching over 9 bases. Germline assignment: CDR1 MRHNA and CDR2 SNTAGT. J was trimmed by 3 bases and V by 8 bases; bases with no gene match: 19. The CDR3 spans 18 residues. Here the CDR3 DNA reads TGTGCCAGCCCCTCAGGTGGGTCCCGGGACAGGGTATACACTGAAGCTTTCTTT. This sequence encodes CASPSGGSRDRVYTEAFF.

V gene TRBV4-3 combines with J gene TRBJ2-3, with D possibly TRBD1 on 6 matching bases. V was shortened by 1 base and J by 4 bases, with 12 bases between the two germline ends. The CDR3 covers 15 residues. Per germline, CDR1 LGHNA and CDR2 YSLEER. The CDR3 here is CASSQVLQGPDTQYF. In nucleotides, the CDR3 is TGCGCCAGCAGCCAAGTTCTACAGGGACCAGATACGCAGTATTTT.

This sequence joins TRBV6-1 and TRBJ2-7, with 7 bases fitting TRBD1. The V segment lost 4 bases and the J segment 3 bases; nucleotides outside the gene matches: 15. There are 17 residues in the CDR3. Germline V gene data show CDR1 as MNHNS and CDR2 as SASEGT. The CDR3 DNA reads TGTGCCAGCAGTGCCCCAGTGACAGGGTTGGTAGGCTACGAGCAGTACTTC. It encodes CASSAPVTGLVGYEQYF.

J is TRBJ1-5 and V is TRBV7-2, with 7 nucleotides matching TRBD1. The trim removed 2 bases at V and 3 bases at J, leaving 7 bases unmatched. The CDR3 contains 16 residues. The germline CDR1 and CDR2 sequences are SGHTA and FQGNSA. DNA of the CDR3: TGTGCCAGCAGCTTAAGTGGCAGGGGGGTCAATCAGCCCCAGCATTTT. As protein: CASSLSGRGVNQPQHF. The entire variable domain, with the rest obtained from reference TRBV7-2 and TRBJ1-5, is as follows: GAGVSQSPSNKVTEKGKDVELRCDPISGHTALYWYRQSLGQGLEFLIYFQGNSAPDKSGLPSDRFSAERTGGSVSTLTIQRTQQEDSAVYLCASSLSGRGVNQPQHFGDGTRLSIL.

This clone was counted once. This chain joins TRBV4-1 and TRBJ2-7, with 7 positions matching TRBD2. The CDR3 is made up of 15 amino acids. Germline V gives CDR1 MGHRA, CDR2 YSYEKL. V was clipped by 4 bases and J by 3 bases; unmatched bases: 9. The CDR3 DNA reads TGCGCCAGCAGCCCCCAGAGCGGGGTTGGCTACGAGCAGTACTTC. This codes for CASSPQSGVGYEQYF.

This CDR3 reads CASLKALGQSYGYTF. CDR3 sequence (DNA): TGTGCCAGCCTCAAAGCCCTGGGACAGAGCTATGGCTACACCTTC. The chain couples TRBV28 to TRBJ1-2; 7 nucleotides align to TRBD1. V lost 8 bases and J lost 4; bases outside the gene matches: 13. The germline CDR1 and CDR2 sequences are MDHEN and SYDVKM. This CDR3 contains 15 residues.

The chain recombines TRBV7-8 with TRBJ2-5, with D perhaps matching TRBD1 (6 bases). The CDR3 totals 14 residues. Germline lookup yields CDR1 SGHVS and CDR2 FQNEAQ. V lost 5 bases to trimming and J lost 2 bases, with 12 bases between them. CDR3 coding DNA: TGTGCCAGCAGCCGACAGGCCAAACAAGAGACCCAGTACTTC. The encoded protein is CASSRQAKQETQYF. Together with reference TRBV7-8 and TRBJ2-5, the CDR3 gives the full variable domain: GAGVSQSPRYKVAKRGQDVALRCDPISGHVSLFWYQQALGQGPEFLTYFQNEAQLDKSGLPSDRFFAERPEGSVSTLKIQRTQQEDSAVYLCASSRQAKQETQYFGPGTRLLVL.

This chain uses TRBV29-1 with TRBJ2-1; D is possibly TRBD1 (5 bases). Germline V gene data show CDR1 as SQVTM and CDR2 as ANQGSEA. V gave up 5 bases and J gave up 2 bases, with 16 bases separating them. CDR3 size: 15 residues. The CDR3 DNA reads TGCAGCGTTACAGAGTCGACGACAGCCTACAATGAGCAGTTCTTC. As protein: CSVTESTTAYNEQFF.

This clone was observed once. J is TRBJ1-5 and V is TRBV5-5; D may be TRBD1 (6 bases). The ends were cut back, 4 bases at V and 5 bases at J, with 13 bases in the middle. The CDR3 has 14 amino acids. Germline CDR1 is SGHKS and CDR2 is YYEKEE (reference sequence). CDR3 sequence (DNA): TGTGCCAGCAGCCCAAATCCAGGGGATCAGCCCCAGCATTTT. It translates to CASSPNPGDQPQHF.

This rearrangement joins TRBV4-1 to TRBJ2-7; tentative D call: TRBD2 (5 bases). V shed 1 base and J shed 0 bases, with 13 bases lying between them. The length of the CDR3 is 16 residues. The germline V gene has CDR1 MGHRA and CDR2 YSYEKL. The CDR3 region has the DNA TGCGCCAGCAGCCAAGTCTCGGGGTCTACCTCCTACGAGCAGTACTTC. Its translation is CASSQVSGSTSYEQYF.

The chain joins TRBV7-8 to TRBJ2-5; D possibly corresponds to TRBD2 (5 bases). CDR3 length equals 13 residues. In germline, CDR1 is SGHVS, CDR2 FQNEAQ. The ends were cut back, 3 bases at V and 3 bases at J, with 8 bases in the middle. The CDR3 is CASSFGLKETQYF. In DNA, the CDR3 is TGTGCCAGCAGCTTCGGACTTAAAGAGACCCAGTACTTC. Using reference TRBV7-8 and TRBJ2-5 for the parts outside the CDR3, the full variable domain is GAGVSQSPRYKVAKRGQDVALRCDPISGHVSLFWYQQALGQGPEFLTYFQNEAQLDKSGLPSDRFFAERPEGSVSTLKIQRTQQEDSAVYLCASSFGLKETQYFGPGTRLLVL.